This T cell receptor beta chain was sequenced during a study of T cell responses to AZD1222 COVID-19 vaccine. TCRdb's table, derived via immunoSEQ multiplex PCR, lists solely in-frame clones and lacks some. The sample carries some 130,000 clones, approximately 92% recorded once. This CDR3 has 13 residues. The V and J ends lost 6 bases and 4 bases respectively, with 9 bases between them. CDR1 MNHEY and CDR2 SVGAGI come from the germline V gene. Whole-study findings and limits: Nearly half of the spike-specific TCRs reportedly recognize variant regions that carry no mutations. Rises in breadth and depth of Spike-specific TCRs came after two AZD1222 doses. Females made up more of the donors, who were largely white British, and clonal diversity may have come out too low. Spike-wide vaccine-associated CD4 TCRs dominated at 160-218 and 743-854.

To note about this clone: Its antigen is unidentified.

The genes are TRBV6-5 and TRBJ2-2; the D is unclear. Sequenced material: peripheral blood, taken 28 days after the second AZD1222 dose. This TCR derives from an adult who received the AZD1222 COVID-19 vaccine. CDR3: CASSLMGTGELFF. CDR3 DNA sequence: TGTGCCAGCAGCCTTATGGGCACCGGGGAGCTGTTTTTT.